Listed below are T cell receptor beta chains from one sample, sequenced in a study of cytomegalovirus exposure and HLA in healthy donors. Repertoires were generated with immunoSEQ multiplex PCR, while TCRdb's copy carries only in-frame clones and drops some. Here the sample table reports some 130,000 clones. The sequenced sample consisted of PBMCs. All receptors come from a man aged 18 to 35 in good health and CMV-seronegative. The conserved cysteine and the conserved F or W are not part of the CDR3 here. Fields, in order: V gene, J gene, CDR3 protein.

V gene: TRBV7-3; J gene: TRBJ2-7; CDR3 protein: ASSLSPSSYEQY
V gene: TRBV7-9; J gene: TRBJ1-1; CDR3 protein: ASRGTQGNDGKNTEAF
V gene: TRBV19; J gene: TRBJ1-5; CDR3 protein: ASKTVYSNQPQH
V gene: TRBV7-2; J gene: TRBJ1-2; CDR3 protein: ASSLGATPNYGYT
V gene: TRBV11-3; J gene: TRBJ1-4; CDR3 protein: ASSLGAAVLNEKLF
V gene: TRBV30; J gene: TRBJ1-3; CDR3 protein: AWGTGNSGNTIY
V gene: TRBV4-1; J gene: TRBJ2-1; CDR3 protein: ASSQGGLAGVRNERF
V gene: TRBV6-1; J gene: TRBJ1-1; CDR3 protein: ASREVNTEAF
V gene: TRBV7-9; J gene: TRBJ2-3; CDR3 protein: ASSSLAGSDTQY
V gene: TRBV10-3; J gene: TRBJ2-7; CDR3 protein: AIRDRVEYEQY
V gene: TRBV2; J gene: TRBJ2-1; CDR3 protein: ASNPQFYNEQF
V gene: TRBV28; J gene: TRBJ2-1; CDR3 protein: AGSQRGGYNEQF
V gene: TRBV19; J gene: TRBJ2-7; CDR3 protein: ASSPQGSWSYEQY
V gene: TRBV7-3; J gene: TRBJ1-2; CDR3 protein: ASSLTGGTSGGYT
V gene: TRBV5-1; J gene: TRBJ2-7; CDR3 protein: ASSRETGGSYEQY
V gene: TRBV4-3; J gene: TRBJ2-7; CDR3 protein: ASSQQRTGSYEQY
V gene: TRBV6-5; J gene: TRBJ1-2; CDR3 protein: ASSFRGRGYT
V gene: TRBV28; J gene: TRBJ2-1; CDR3 protein: ASSLGTSGKIEQF
V gene: TRBV27; J gene: TRBJ2-5; CDR3 protein: ASSRGQFQMGEQY
V gene: TRBV27; J gene: TRBJ2-1; CDR3 protein: ASSLWAFDEQF
V gene: TRBV6-5; J gene: TRBJ1-2; CDR3 protein: ASSYSGQGANYGYT
V gene: TRBV9; J gene: TRBJ2-6; CDR3 protein: ASSAQGVSGANVLT
V gene: TRBV19; J gene: TRBJ2-7; CDR3 protein: ASSSGGRGDEQY
V gene: TRBV11-2; J gene: TRBJ2-7; CDR3 protein: ASSSQNSLFNEQY
V gene: TRBV7-2; J gene: TRBJ1-2; CDR3 protein: ASSLSGQGHGFGYT
V gene: TRBV28; J gene: TRBJ2-7; CDR3 protein: ASSPLGPYEQY
V gene: TRBV4-1; J gene: TRBJ1-5; CDR3 protein: ASSQTPDRDIYQPQH